This entry concerns a single T cell receptor (beta chain). The antigen is unknown. There are 14 residues in the CDR3. Germline V gene sequence: CDR1 SQVTM, CDR2 ANQGSEA. This sample is part of a study of CXCR3-negative and CXCR3-positive naive CD8 T cells. Study-wide findings and caveats: Hydrophobicity of TRB CDR3s was greater in CXCR3-positive naive cells than in CXCR3-negative naive cells. Memory CD8+ cells had much lower diversity, and both naive subsets had comparably high diversity.

Researchers prepared the TRB cDNA libraries using 5' RACE with UMI labels. TCRdb processed the 5' RACE reads again and assigns one entry to each CDR3 protein, with no DNA. Its table lists about 150,000 distinct CDR3 sequences. Using triplicate sorts, 250,000 to 350,000 cells were collected each time from every CD8+ T cell subset. Naive CD8+ T lymphocytes were specified as CD45RO-CCR7+CD27+CD95-. The chain joins TRBV29-1 to TRBJ2-3; TCRdb's D gene call, TRBD1, goes unchecked for lack of DNA. This receptor was obtained from a human donor in good health. Some clones in this sample may be carry-over from other donors' samples. The sequencing input was naive CXCR3+ CD8+ T cells from blood. Regarding subset: CD45RO-CCR7+CD27+CD95- naive CD8+ T cells expressing CXCR3 (TNR3+). CDR3 sequence reads: CSVPTGLGADTQYF.